This TCR beta chain was documented in a study of cytomegalovirus exposure and HLA in healthy donors. General observations from the study: What a later analysis reportedly showed was that an Asian-associated ancestry cluster had fewer N-insertions than the roughly 700-donor mean. Reports showed the classifier diagnosing cytomegalovirus status with high specificity and sensitivity.

At the time of sampling, donors were nominally healthy, though unrecorded immune exposures were likely. Trimming left V 2 bases short and J 2 bases short, with 9 bases between. From germline, CDR1 is SGHNT and CDR2 YYREEE (reference sequence). This CDR3 comprises 14 residues. For this clone: Its antigen is undetermined.

Use of 60 Vbeta and 13 Jbeta primers characterized the PCR. Sequencing was performed with immunoSEQ multiplex PCR; in TCRdb, only in-frame clones are kept and a portion is missing. The data contain around 97,000 clones, less than 9.5% of them seen just once; the ten biggest clones take up 4.5% to 6.5%. The chain employs TRBV5-4 and TRBJ2-3, with a possible D match to TRBD2 (6 bases). Sequenced sample: PBMCs. The receptor was derived from a man aged 50-59 years in good health and CMV-seropositive. The CDR3 spells CASSLRGFTDTQYF. The CDR3 bases are TGTGCCAGCAGCTTACGGGGGTTCACAGATACGCAGTATTTT.